Listed below are T cell receptor beta chains from one sample, sequenced in a study of blood T cell repertoires in COVID-19. Sequencing was performed with immunoSEQ multiplex PCR; in TCRdb, only in-frame clones are kept and a portion is missing. The table has hundreds of thousands of clones, about 85% seen once. Input material: PBMCs or T cells enriched from blood (not recorded which). The receptors here all came from a woman in her late teens or twenties with acute COVID-19. The CDR3 runs from the conserved cysteine through the conserved F or W. The order of the fields is D gene, V gene, clone size, J gene, CDR3 DNA, CDR3 protein. The D gene is left open where the match is weak. The size of a clone is reported for some rows only, either as once, few or many, or as a class for expanded clones.

D: TRBD1
V: TRBV2
size: few
J: TRBJ1-1
DNA: TGTGCCAGCAGTGCACGGGACAGGGGTTTCACTGAAGCTTTCTTT
CDR3: CASSARDRGFTEAFF

D: .
V: TRBV27
size: .
J: TRBJ2-1
DNA: TGTGCCAGCAGTTTATCGATGGTGCCCCCAGTCAATGAGCAGTTCTTC
CDR3: CASSLSMVPPVNEQFF

D: .
V: TRBV2
size: .
J: TRBJ1-6
DNA: TGTGCCAGCAGTGAAAAGCCCTATAATTCACCCCTCCACTTT
CDR3: CASSEKPYNSPLHF

D: .
V: TRBV27
size: .
J: TRBJ2-3
DNA: TGTGCCAGCAGCCACCTTCGGGAAACGCGCACAGATACGCAGTATTTT
CDR3: CASSHLRETRTDTQYF

D: .
V: TRBV4-2
size: few
J: TRBJ1-5
DNA: TGTGCCAGCAGCCAAGAAGGGGCCCAGGGTCTAGAGCCCCAGCATTTT
CDR3: CASSQEGAQGLEPQHF

D: .
V: TRBV19
size: .
J: TRBJ1-2
DNA: TGTGCCAGTAGTATGACCCCGGGGTCTCGAGGCTACACCTTC
CDR3: CASSMTPGSRGYTF

D: TRBD1
V: TRBV25-1
size: .
J: TRBJ2-7
DNA: TGTGCCAGCAGTGAATCGGGGACAGGGGAGGACGAGCAGTACTTC
CDR3: CASSESGTGEDEQYF

D: .
V: TRBV6-5
size: .
J: TRBJ2-3
DNA: TGTGCCAGCGGAGGTCAGGGGAGCAGCACAGATACGCAGTATTTT
CDR3: CASGGQGSSTDTQYF

D: TRBD2
V: TRBV30
size: .
J: TRBJ2-7
DNA: TGTGCCTGGGGGGGAGGGGTTTCCTACGAGCAGTACTTC
CDR3: CAWGGGVSYEQYF

D: .
V: TRBV2
size: once
J: TRBJ2-7
DNA: TGTGCCAGCAGGGCGGACGGGGCCTACGAGCAGTACTTC
CDR3: CASRADGAYEQYF

D: .
V: TRBV6-5
size: few
J: TRBJ1-1
DNA: TGTGCCAGCATAACGGGCAGGACTATGAACACTGAAGCTTTCTTT
CDR3: CASITGRTMNTEAFF

D: .
V: TRBV18
size: .
J: TRBJ2-2
DNA: TGTGCCAGCTCACAGGGGGATCTGAACACCGGGGAGCTGTTTTTT
CDR3: CASSQGDLNTGELFF

D: .
V: TRBV5-1
size: .
J: TRBJ2-2
DNA: TGCGCCAGCAGCTCTCGGACAGCCGGGGAGCTGTTTTTT
CDR3: CASSSRTAGELFF

D: .
V: TRBV15
size: .
J: TRBJ1-3
DNA: TGTGCCACCAGCTTAATTTATGGAAACACCATATATTTT
CDR3: CATSLIYGNTIYF

D: .
V: TRBV4-3
size: few
J: TRBJ2-1
DNA: TGCGCCAGCAGCCAAGAGACTTCCTCTGGGCAGTTCTTC
CDR3: CASSQETSSGQFF

D: TRBD1
V: TRBV10-3
size: .
J: TRBJ2-4
DNA: TGTGCCACCGGGACAGGCAAAAACATTCAGTACTTC
CDR3: CATGTGKNIQYF

D: .
V: TRBV12-3/TRBV12-4
size: .
J: TRBJ1-2
DNA: TGTGCCAGCAGTCCCACAGGGAACTATGGCTACACCTTC
CDR3: CASSPTGNYGYTF